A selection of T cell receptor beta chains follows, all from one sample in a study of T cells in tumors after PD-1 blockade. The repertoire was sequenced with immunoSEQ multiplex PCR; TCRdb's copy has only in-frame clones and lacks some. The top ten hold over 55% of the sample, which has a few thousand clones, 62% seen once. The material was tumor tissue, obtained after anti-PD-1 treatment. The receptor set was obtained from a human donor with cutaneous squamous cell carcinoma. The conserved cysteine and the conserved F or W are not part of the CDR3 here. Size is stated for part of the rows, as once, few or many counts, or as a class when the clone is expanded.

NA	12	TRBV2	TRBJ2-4	ASSELEAQNIQY
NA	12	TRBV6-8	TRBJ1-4	ASSYVDGNEKLF
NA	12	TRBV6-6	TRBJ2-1	ASNRQGSLNEQF
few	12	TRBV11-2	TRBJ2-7	ASSKGQVTYEQY
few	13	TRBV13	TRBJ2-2	ASRTRGGLTGELF
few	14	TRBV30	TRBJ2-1	AWSGTSGGFYNEQF
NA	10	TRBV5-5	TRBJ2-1	ASSLGTTGQF
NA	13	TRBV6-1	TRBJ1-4	ASRGEGITNEKLF
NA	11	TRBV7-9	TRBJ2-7	ASSLLGVYEQY
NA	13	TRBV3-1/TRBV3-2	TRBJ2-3	ASSQGTGGKDTQY
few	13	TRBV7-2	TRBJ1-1	ASSFSGVGGTEAF
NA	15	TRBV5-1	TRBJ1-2	ASSLASGAGTWKGYT
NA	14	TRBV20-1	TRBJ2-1	SASGLDIPEVGEQF
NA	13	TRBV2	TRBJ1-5	ASRSGRGGHQPQH
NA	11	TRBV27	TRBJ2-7	ASSLSRHYEQY
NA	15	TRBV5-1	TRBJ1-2	ASSDGSGTGGAGGYT
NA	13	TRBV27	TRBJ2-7	ASSLSNGGPYEQY
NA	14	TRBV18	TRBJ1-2	ASSPRQDGNNYGYT
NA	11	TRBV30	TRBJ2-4	AWSVRGQNIQY
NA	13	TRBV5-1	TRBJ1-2	ASSLDGRQDYGYT
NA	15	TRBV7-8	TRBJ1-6	ASSSDWASSYNSPLH